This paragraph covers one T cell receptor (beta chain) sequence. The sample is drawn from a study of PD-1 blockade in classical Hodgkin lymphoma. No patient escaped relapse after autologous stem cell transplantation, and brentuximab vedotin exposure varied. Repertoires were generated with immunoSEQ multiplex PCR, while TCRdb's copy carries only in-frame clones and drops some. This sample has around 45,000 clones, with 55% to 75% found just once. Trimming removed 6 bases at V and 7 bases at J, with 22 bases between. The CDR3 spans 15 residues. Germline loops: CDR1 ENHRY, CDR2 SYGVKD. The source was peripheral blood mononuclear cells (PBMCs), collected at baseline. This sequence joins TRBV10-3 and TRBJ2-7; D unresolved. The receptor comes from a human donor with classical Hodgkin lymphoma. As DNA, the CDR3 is TGTGCCATCAGGGCAACTGGGCAGGTTACTGGGGAGCAGTACTTC. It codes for CAIRATGQVTGEQYF.